This TCR beta chain was observed in a study of vaccination and CD4 T cells after COVID-19. Study as a whole: Nasal swab PCR identified SARS-CoV-2 in the convalescent patients, of whom nine were mild and one severe.

The treatment: roughly 10-day PBMC culture with coronavirus spike peptide pools or control peptides (ViraFEST assay). The cultures had half their medium swapped for fresh IL-2 medium on days 3 and 7. Sequencing of DNA taken from cultured CD4+ T cells relied on the Oncomine TCR Beta short-read assay. In this case, cultured CD4+ T cells provided the extracted genomic DNA. TCRdb reprocessed the PCR reads with MiXCR, giving one entry per CDR3 protein. Among some 16,000 distinct CDR3 sequences listed, 45% to 55% were seen once. With 0 bases removed from V and 1 base from J, the gap between germline ends came to 6 bases. This CDR3 region has 14 residues. As concerns this clonotype: Its cognate antigen is unknown.

The V gene is TRBV23-1, the J gene TRBJ1-1, with D unclear. TRBV23-1 is designated an ORF whose function remains uncertain. The TCR sequence derives from a human donor who had recovered from COVID-19. Material: CD4+ T cells from blood, cultured in vitro. The CDR3, as DNA: TGCGCCAGCAGTCAATCAGAGGAGAACACTGAAGCTTTCTTT. This gives the protein CASSQSEENTEAFF.